This passage covers 12 T cell receptor beta chains from one sample sequenced in a study of vaccination effects on CD4 cells after COVID-19. At the end of around eleven days of culture, CD4+ T cells were isolated. Everyone in the study got two shots of either the BNT162b2 or mRNA-1273 vaccine. These receptors are not linked to any known antigen. Profiled with immunoSEQ multiplex PCR; TCRdb holds only in-frame clones, not every one. The sample has around 46,000 clones, roughly 72% seen once. Source: CD4+ T cells from PBMCs cultured without peptide, taken after COVID-19 vaccination. These receptors were obtained from a human donor who received a COVID-19 vaccine.

The chain recombines TRBV18 with TRBJ2-3; D is possibly TRBD2 (6 bases). Per germline, CDR1 KGHSH and CDR2 LQKENI. This CDR3 contains 15 residues. V was pared by 8 bases and J by 1 base, with 16 bases between. The CDR3 reads CASRPWASGTDTQYF. The CDR3 DNA is TGTGCCAGCCGCCCGTGGGCTAGCGGCACAGATACGCAGTATTTT.

The chain employs TRBV10-2 and TRBJ1-1; D gene uncertain. Trimming left V 3 bases short and J 6 bases short, with 5 bases between. The CDR3 runs to 11 residues. In germline, CDR1 is WSHSY, CDR2 SAAADI. DNA of the CDR3: TGCGCCAGCAGTGAATACTCTGAAGCTTTCTTT. It codes for CASSEYSEAFF.

This clone turned up a few times. V usage is TRBV10-2 and J usage is TRBJ1-5; 7 bases align to TRBD1. Trimming cost V 0 bases and J 7 bases; bases outside gene matches: 12. The germline CDR1 and CDR2 sequences are WSHSY and SAAADI. The CDR3 spans 17 residues. CDR3 in amino acids: CASSESQLTGNLQPQHF. The CDR3, as DNA: TGCGCCAGCAGTGAGTCCCAGCTGACAGGGAATTTGCAGCCCCAGCATTTT.

There are a few counts of this clone. The gene calls are TRBV3-1 (or the pseudogene TRBV3-2) and TRBJ1-1, with a weak D call TRBD1 (5 bases). Germline V CDR1 and CDR2: LGHDT, YNNKEL (reference sequence). This CDR3 is 14 amino acids long. Trimming removed 6 bases at V and 1 base at J, with 12 bases between. The CDR3 sequence: CASSYPGGNTEAFF. The CDR3 region has the DNA TGTGCCAGCAGTTACCCGGGGGGGAACACTGAAGCTTTCTTT.

This clone was observed once. The rearrangement links TRBV6-6 to TRBJ1-5, with no clear D. V lost 5 bases, J lost 5 bases, and 22 bases lay in between. This CDR3 is 17 amino acids long. From germline, CDR1 is MNHNY and CDR2 SVGAGI (reference sequence). CDR3 amino acids: CASSPHFKGQSYQPQHF. The CDR3 DNA sequence: TGTGCCAGCAGTCCCCACTTTAAAGGGCAGAGTTATCAGCCCCAGCATTTT.

The chain carries TRBV5-1 and TRBJ2-5; 9 bases align to TRBD1. Germline CDR1 SGHRS, CDR2 YFSETQ. This CDR3 is built from 14 residues. V shed 0 bases, J shed 5 bases, and the junction held 2 bases outside the gene matches. This CDR3 is CASSLDRGQETQYF. Here the CDR3 DNA reads TGCGCCAGCAGCTTGGACAGGGGGCAGGAGACCCAGTACTTC.

V gene TRBV10-1 combines with J gene TRBJ2-7; D may be TRBD2 (6 bases). V was cut by 6 bases and J by 3 bases, with 12 bases left in between. Germline V CDR1 and CDR2: WNHNN, SYGVQD (reference sequence). There are 13 residues in the CDR3. The CDR3 here is CASSPGLYYEQYF. CDR3 coding DNA: TGCGCCAGCAGCCCGGGACTGTACTACGAGCAGTACTTC.

The chain carries TRBV21-1 and TRBJ2-4. TRBV21-1 is tagged as a pseudogene. The CDR3 sequence is 19 residues long. The DNA for the CDR3 is TGTGCCAGCAGCAAAGCGATTAGGGCCCCGACCATCGCCAAAAACATTCAGTACTTC. Translation gives CASSKAIRAPTIAKNIQYF.

The rearrangement uses TRBV19 and TRBJ1-4, with TRBD1 identical over 10 bases. This CDR3 region has 14 residues. Germline V gene sequence: CDR1 LNHDA, CDR2 SQIVND (reference sequence). J was trimmed by 7 bases and V by 7 bases; bases with no gene match: 6. The CDR3 is CASKLDRGSEKLFF. The CDR3 nucleotides are TGTGCCAGTAAGTTGGACAGGGGGAGTGAAAAACTGTTTTTT.

The V and J genes are TRBV5-4 and TRBJ2-5, with D perhaps matching TRBD1 (6 bases). The germline V and J ends were trimmed by 3 bases and 1 base, with 10 bases remaining between them. Germline V gene sequence: CDR1 SGHNT, CDR2 YYREEE (reference sequence). The CDR3 spans 14 residues. In nucleotides, the CDR3 is TGTGCCAGCAGCTCGGGACAACTCCAAGAGACCCAGTACTTC. Translation: CASSSGQLQETQYF.

The V call is TRBV6-2 or TRBV6-3, the J call TRBJ1-5, with D maybe TRBD1 (6 bases). The germline V gene has CDR1 MNHEY and CDR2 SVGEGT. The CDR3 is 15 amino acids. Trimming removed 2 bases from V and 2 bases from J, with 10 bases in between. The CDR3 coding sequence is TGTGCCAGCAGTTACGGGGGGGCCGGCAATCAGCCCCAGCATTTT. Its translation is CASSYGGAGNQPQHF.

A single count supports this clone. The chain recombines TRBV11-1 with TRBJ2-3; possible D gene TRBD2, 6 bases. Between the trimmed V and J ends, which lost 2 bases and 2 bases, there was a span of 14 bases. This CDR3 is 16 amino acids long. Germline V gene data show CDR1 as SGHAT and CDR2 as FQDESV (reference sequence). CDR3 residues: CASSLQAGLFTDTQYF. In nucleotides, the CDR3 is TGTGCCAGCAGCTTACAAGCGGGTCTTTTCACAGATACGCAGTATTTT.